This T cell receptor (beta chain) is from a study of blood T cell repertoires in COVID-19. Overall study context: Acute and convalescent COVID-19 samples came from the United States, Italy and Spain. PBMCs, B-cell-depleted T cells, or T cells provided the cDNA or gDNA that made up the material.

How the authors handled the data: Counts of nucleated cells, estimated from reference gene primer amplification, were obtained. The repertoire was sequenced with immunoSEQ multiplex PCR; TCRdb's copy has only in-frame clones and lacks some. Clone size and V and J calls were adopted from that table, with D and trimming inferred from the DNA. The table records 390,000 or so clones, 80% to 90% of them present only once. The CDR3 runs to 16 residues. Germline V gene data show CDR1 as MNHEY and CDR2 as SVGAGI. V dropped 2 bases and J dropped 1; count of bases not matched to a gene: 6. This TCR came from a woman under 40 with active or convalescent COVID-19. The sample was peripheral blood. The chain combines TRBV6-5 with TRBJ1-1; the match to TRBD1 covers 8 bases. The CDR3 bases are TGTGCCAGCAGTTACACATGGACAGGGTCGAACACTGAAGCTTTCTTT. This translates into CASSYTWTGSNTEAFF.